A single sample gave rise to the 22 T cell receptor beta chains below, sequenced in a study of blood T cells in healthy people across ages. For the second PCR, which ran for roughly 6 to 12 cycles, a sample-barcoded 5' primer and a J-beta primer mix were used. From the 5' RACE reads, TCRdb called clonotypes with MiXCR, one entry per CDR3 protein. This table has about 780,000 distinct CDR3 sequences, about 26% appearing once. The sample was also linked to a second study, of T cells of mothers and their children.

The sequencing sample was made of blood. The receptors here all came from a boy between 5 and 17 years old in good health.

The rearrangement links TRBV7-2 to TRBJ2-5; 12 nucleotides match TRBD2. CDR1 and CDR2 from the germline V gene are SGHTA and FQGNSA. The CDR3 totals 16 residues. V shed 2 bases and J 7 bases; nucleotides not matched to a gene: 8. CDR3 amino acids: CASSLTSGGLRRTQYF. The CDR3 nucleotides are TGTGCCAGCAGCTTAACTAGCGGGGGGTTAAGGAGGACCCAGTACTTC.

This chain uses TRBV7-2 with TRBJ2-3; 8 bases map to TRBD2. V shed 5 bases and J 3 bases; nucleotides not matched to a gene: 7. Germline lookup yields CDR1 SGHTA and CDR2 FQGNSA. The CDR3 sequence is 15 residues long. The CDR3 loop is CASSPGLAWTDTQYF. The CDR3 coding sequence is TGTGCCAGCAGCCCTGGACTAGCTTGGACAGATACGCAGTATTTT.

This clonotype has just a few counts. The chain has TRBV20-1 and TRBJ1-2; D is perhaps TRBD1 (5 bases). V dropped 0 bases and J dropped 4 bases, with 12 bases sitting between them. This CDR3 has 14 amino acids. The V gene's germline CDR1 is DFQATT and CDR2 SNEGSKA (reference sequence). The CDR3 spells CSAREEGSGYGYTF. In DNA form, the CDR3 reads TGCAGTGCTAGAGAGGAGGGGAGTGGCTATGGCTACACCTTC.

The chain carries TRBV12-3 or TRBV12-4 and TRBJ1-5, with D tentatively TRBD1 (5 bases). The CDR3 extends over 14 amino acids. With 7 bases removed from V and 1 base from J, the gap between germline ends came to 11 bases. The chain's CDR3 is CASTYGGSNQPQHF. The CDR3 nucleotides read TGTGCCAGCACCTACGGGGGGAGCAATCAGCCCCAGCATTTT.

This clonotype has more than one count but fewer than ten. This chain uses TRBV5-1 with TRBJ2-5; D is undetermined. The closer fit of TRBJ2-1 to the DNA end suggests the J call may be wrong. CDR1 SGHRS and CDR2 YFSETQ come from the germline V gene. The CDR3 covers 16 residues. The DNA for the CDR3 is TGCGCCAGCAGCCTCCCTCCGGCAACCGCCAGGAATGAGCAGTTCTTC. Amino acids: CASSLPPATARNEQFF.

This clonotype was detected only a few times. This rearrangement joins TRBV3-1 to TRBJ2-5; the match to TRBD1 covers 7 bases. Germline V gene sequence: CDR1 LGHDT, CDR2 YNNKEL (reference sequence). The CDR3 length is 14 residues. V shed 6 bases and J 1 base; nucleotides not matched to a gene: 5. The DNA for the CDR3 is TGTGCCAGCAGGCTGACAGGGCGCCAAGAGACCCAGTACTTC. This translates into CASRLTGRQETQYF.

The table lists this clonotype with a few counts. The J gene is TRBJ2-5, the V gene TRBV12-3 or TRBV12-4, with a tentative D call TRBD2 (5 bases). This CDR3 contains 14 residues. V was shortened by 2 bases and J by 5 bases, with 12 bases between the two germline ends. CDR3 nucleotides: TGTGCCAGCAGTTTAAACGGGGAAGGGGAGACCCAGTACTTC. It specifies CASSLNGEGETQYF.

This clonotype showed up just a few times. This chain links TRBV30 with TRBJ1-2; D perhaps matches TRBD1 (6 bases). Germline V gives CDR1 GTSNPN, CDR2 SVGIG (reference sequence). The germline V and J ends were trimmed by 5 bases and 7 bases, with 14 bases remaining between them. This CDR3 contains 12 residues. Here the CDR3 reads CAWAQGRGGYTF. CDR3 bases: TGTGCCTGGGCCCAGGGGCGAGGTGGCTACACCTTC.

This clonotype has just a few counts. V gene TRBV28 combines with J gene TRBJ1-4; no clear D gene. V lost 7 bases, J lost 1 base, and 4 bases lay in between. Germline assignment: CDR1 MDHEN and CDR2 SYDVKM. This CDR3 has 12 residues. CDR3 DNA: TGTGCCAGCAAGGAAACTAATGAAAAACTGTTTTTT. Residues: CASKETNEKLFF.

The chain links TRBV20-1 to TRBJ2-5, with 11 bases lining up with TRBD2. The DNA end is more similar to TRBJ2-7, so the J call may be wrong. Germline V gives CDR1 DFQATT, CDR2 SNEGSKA (reference sequence). The CDR3 sequence is 15 residues long. CDR3: CSADTASGGLYEQYF. CDR3 DNA sequence: TGCAGTGCTGATACAGCTAGCGGGGGGCTTTACGAGCAGTACTTC.

This chain connects TRBV4-2 to TRBJ2-5; 7 bases are shared with TRBD2. After removal of 5 bases from V and 1 base from J, the junction contained 10 bases not matched to a gene. CDR3 length equals 16 residues. Germline V gene sequence: CDR1 LGHNA, CDR2 YNFKEQ. The CDR3 protein is CASSTVAGDLQETQYF. The CDR3 DNA follows: TGTGCCAGCAGCACTGTGGCGGGAGATCTCCAAGAGACCCAGTACTTC.

V is TRBV9 and J is TRBJ1-1; D remains ambiguous. V was clipped by 4 bases and J by 5 bases, with 18 bases between them. This CDR3 spans 15 amino acids. Germline lookup yields CDR1 SGDLS and CDR2 YYNGEE. For the CDR3, the DNA is TGTGCCAGCAGCCCCCGGCCATCTAGGGAGACTGAAGCTTTCTTT. It specifies CASSPRPSRETEAFF. Complete variable domain (other parts from reference TRBV9 and TRBJ1-1): DSGVTQTPKHLITATGQRVTLRCSPRSGDLSVYWYQQSLDQGLQFLIQYYNGEERAKGNILERFSAQQFPDLHSELNLSSLELGDSALYFCASSPRPSRETEAFFGQGTRLTVV.

This clonotype was found a few times. V usage is TRBV7-3 and J usage is TRBJ1-1, with a weak D call TRBD1 (5 bases). The CDR3 runs 13 residues. Germline lookup yields CDR1 SGHTA and CDR2 FQGTGA. V lost 5 bases, J lost 6 bases, and 13 bases lay in between. DNA for the CDR3: TGTGCCAGCAGCCCCGGACAAGGGTCTGAAGCTTTCTTT. It yields the protein CASSPGQGSEAFF.

This clonotype was counted only a few times. The V call is TRBV2, the J call TRBJ2-5; 8 nucleotides match TRBD2. V lost 6 bases, J lost 5 bases, and 8 bases stayed unmatched. Germline V CDR1 and CDR2: SNHLY, FYNNEI. The CDR3 is 14 residues long. The DNA of the CDR3 is TGTGCCAGCAGCGGCGGGGGGAGCATGGAGACCCAGTACTTC. Encoded protein: CASSGGGSMETQYF.

CDR3 nucleotide sequence: TGTGCCAGCAGCCTGATCGGGGGTAAGGACACAGATACGCAGTATTTT. It is translated as CASSLIGGKDTDTQYF. The chain has TRBV3-1 and TRBJ2-3; D perhaps matches TRBD2 (6 bases). V gave up 4 bases and J gave up 2 bases, with 16 bases separating them. The length of the CDR3 is 16 residues. Germline-derived CDR1 and CDR2 are LGHDT and YNNKEL (reference sequence).

The chain carries TRBV10-1 and TRBJ2-2; unclear D gene. Germline CDR1 and CDR2: WNHNN and SYGVQD (reference sequence). This CDR3 spans 15 amino acids. V gave up 3 bases and J gave up 2 bases, with 10 bases separating them. CDR3 protein: CASSELKGNTGELFF. The CDR3 DNA follows: TGCGCCAGCAGTGAATTGAAGGGTAACACCGGGGAGCTGTTTTTT.

There are a few counts of this clonotype. The rearrangement links TRBV10-2 to TRBJ2-5; 7 bases align to TRBD2. Judging by the DNA end, TRBJ2-1 fits better; the J call may be wrong. Looked up from germline, CDR1 is WSHSY and CDR2 is SAAADI. The CDR3 totals 13 residues. CDR3 DNA: TGCGCCAGCGGAAGGACTAGTTACAATGAGCAGTTCTTC. Translated: CASGRTSYNEQFF.

The chain carries TRBV18 and TRBJ1-6, with a weak D call TRBD1 (5 bases). The CDR3 contains 13 residues. The germline V gene has CDR1 KGHSH and CDR2 LQKENI. Trimming removed 3 bases at V and 7 bases at J, with 7 bases between. CDR3 sequence reads: CASSPGENSPLHF. CDR3 sequence (DNA): TGTGCCAGCTCACCGGGGGAAAATTCACCCCTCCACTTT.

The chain uses TRBV9 and TRBJ2-7, with D tentatively TRBD1 or TRBD2 (5 bases each). The CDR3 length is 16 residues. Trimming took off 2 bases at V and 2 bases at J, with 17 bases between the two ends. Looked up from germline, CDR1 is SGDLS and CDR2 is YYNGEE. As DNA, the CDR3 is TGTGCCAGCAGCGTCGCCCCCGGGACGGGGACCTACGAGCAGTACTTC. This translates into CASSVAPGTGTYEQYF.

V is TRBV6-6 and J is TRBJ1-4; D remains ambiguous. Trimming removed 0 bases from V and 6 bases from J, with 5 bases in between. This CDR3 has 13 amino acids. Germline V gene sequence: CDR1 MNHNY, CDR2 SVGAGI (reference sequence). CDR3 in amino acids: CASSYSGHEKLFF. Here the CDR3 DNA reads TGTGCCAGCAGTTACTCAGGTCATGAAAAACTGTTTTTT.

This clonotype was counted between two and nine times. The J gene is TRBJ1-1, the V gene TRBV12-3 or TRBV12-4; D remains unclear. The CDR3 is 13 residues long. Trimming shortened V by 5 bases and J by 2 bases, and 9 bases separated the two germline ends. The CDR3 is CASSRGFNTEAFF. CDR3 DNA: TGTGCCAGCAGTAGAGGGTTCAACACTGAAGCTTTCTTT.

This clonotype has a handful of counts. V and J are TRBV7-9 and TRBJ1-4; tentatively, D is TRBD1 (5 bases). Germline lookup yields CDR1 SEHNR and CDR2 FQNEAQ (reference sequence). This CDR3 contains 15 residues. V lost 5 bases to trimming and J lost 4 bases, with 14 bases between them. CDR3 loop: CASSPLGGDNEKLFF. Here the CDR3 DNA reads TGTGCCAGCAGCCCATTGGGGGGGGATAATGAAAAACTGTTTTTT.